Shown below are 15 T cell receptor beta chains from a single sample sequenced in a study of blood T cell repertoires in COVID-19 (dated by TCRdb to about 2020). The library was made by the immunoSEQ multiplex PCR assay. TCRdb limited this immuneACCESS table to in-frame rearrangements with V and J called. A share of clones is missing; checked studies link under half to unresolved V genes, and the rest is unexplained. The sample table lists 85,000 to 110,000 clones, approximately 84% of them with a count of one. The top ten clones comprise 5% to 8% of the sample. The sequenced sample was peripheral blood. These receptors were obtained from a human donor in a cohort sampled during active COVID-19.

On this clone: In the same sample, other DNA sequences code for this CDR3. This rearrangement joins TRBV28 to TRBJ2-7; D might be TRBD2 (6 bases). Germline CDR1 reads MDHEN; CDR2 reads SYDVKM. The V gene lost 3 bases and the J gene lost 3 bases, with 12 bases spanning the gap. The CDR3 extends over 14 amino acids. CDR3: CASSLTGVGYEQYF. Here the CDR3 DNA reads TGTGCCAGCAGTTTGACGGGAGTGGGCTACGAGCAGTACTTC.

This chain connects TRBV27 to TRBJ2-5; D is possibly TRBD2 (7 bases). Germline CDR1 is MNHEY and CDR2 is SMNVEV (reference sequence). CDR3 length: 15 residues. V lost 3 bases and J lost 5, with 16 bases in between. CDR3 nucleotides: TGTGCCAGCAGTTTTACCCGGGGGGCCATTGAGACCCAGTACTTC. It translates to CASSFTRGAIETQYF.

This chain connects TRBV30 to TRBJ1-1; 8 bases map to TRBD1. V lost 0 bases, J lost 1 base, and 4 bases stayed unmatched. The V gene's germline CDR1 is GTSNPN and CDR2 SVGIG (reference sequence). The CDR3 has 15 residues. In nucleotides, the CDR3 is TGTGCCTGGAGTGTACGGGACAGGCAGAACACTGAAGCTTTCTTT. Amino acid sequence: CAWSVRDRQNTEAFF.

The gene calls are TRBV10-1 and TRBJ2-2; 7 bases match TRBD2. Germline trimming cut 3 bases from V and 1 base from J; bases unmatched to any gene: 5. From germline, CDR1 is WNHNN and CDR2 SYGVQD (reference sequence). This CDR3 comprises 16 residues. The CDR3 region is CASSDFGGRNTGELFF. CDR3 nucleotides: TGCGCCAGCAGTGATTTCGGGGGGAGGAACACCGGGGAGCTGTTTTTT.

This chain uses TRBV24-1 with TRBJ2-1, with 9 bases that match TRBD1. V gave up 3 bases and J gave up 9 bases; unmatched junction bases: 8. There are 15 residues in the CDR3. Germline CDR1 and CDR2: KGHDR and SFDVKD. CDR3 protein: CATSDPGQGFREQFF. The CDR3 coding sequence is TGTGCCACCAGTGATCCGGGACAGGGCTTCCGTGAGCAGTTCTTC.

The V call is TRBV4-2, the J call TRBJ2-7; 8 bases are shared with TRBD2. The V segment lost 5 bases and the J segment 0 bases; nucleotides outside the gene matches: 15. The CDR3 extends over 18 amino acids. Per the germline V gene, CDR1 is LGHNA and CDR2 is YNFKEQ. In DNA form, the CDR3 reads TGTGCCAGCAGCACGCTAGCGGGCCGCGGAAAACCCTCCTACGAGCAGTACTTC. Translated: CASSTLAGRGKPSYEQYF.

This chain connects TRBV9 to TRBJ2-1; possible D gene TRBD1, 5 bases. V was trimmed by 0 bases and J by 8 bases, leaving 21 bases between them. From germline, CDR1 is SGDLS and CDR2 YYNGEE. This CDR3 has 17 residues. This CDR3 reads CASSVGWGATNGDEQFF. The CDR3 nucleotides read TGTGCCAGCAGCGTAGGATGGGGCGCCACCAATGGCGATGAGCAGTTCTTC.

V usage is TRBV10-3 and J usage is TRBJ1-5; maybe TRBD1 (6 bases). Trimming removed 9 bases at V and 1 base at J, with 13 bases between. Germline-derived CDR1 and CDR2 are ENHRY and SYGVKD. The CDR3 totals 14 residues. The CDR3 here is CAIGPGQSNQPQHF. The CDR3 coding sequence is TGTGCCATAGGCCCAGGACAGAGCAATCAGCCCCAGCATTTT.

The genes are TRBV9 and TRBJ2-2, with 7 positions matching TRBD1. Looked up from germline, CDR1 is SGDLS and CDR2 is YYNGEE. The CDR3 extends over 16 amino acids. V lost 4 bases and J lost 6; bases outside the gene matches: 12. In nucleotides, the CDR3 is TGTGCCAGCAGCTCGACGACAGGGTTGCGAGCCGGGGAGCTGTTTTTT. Its translation is CASSSTTGLRAGELFF.

The DNA for the CDR3 is TGTGCCAGCAGTTTGCAGATTAGCACAGATACGCAGTATTTT. This gives the protein CASSLQISTDTQYF. J is TRBJ2-3 and V is TRBV28; unclear D gene. The CDR3 has 14 amino acids. Looked up from germline, CDR1 is MDHEN and CDR2 is SYDVKM. Deletions cut 3 bases from V and 0 bases from J, with 7 bases between.

The V call is TRBV7-6, the J call TRBJ2-7, with TRBD1 matching over 9 bases. CDR1 and CDR2 (germline): SGHVS, FNYEAQ. This CDR3 contains 15 residues. V was pared by 5 bases and J by 0 bases, with 5 bases of the junction left unmatched. In DNA form, the CDR3 reads TGTGCCAGCAGCCCGACGGGACAGGGCTCCTACGAGCAGTACTTC. Translation: CASSPTGQGSYEQYF.

The rearrangement joins TRBV11-2 to TRBJ2-7, with D perhaps TRBD2 (5 bases). The V end was cut by 5 bases, the J end by 6 bases, with 11 bases between. The length of the CDR3 is 12 residues. The V gene's germline CDR1 is SGHAT and CDR2 FQNNGV. CDR3 nucleotides: TGTGCCAGCAGCGCCGGAGGCCCCGAGCAGTACTTC. Translation: CASSAGGPEQYF.

The V gene is TRBV18, the J gene TRBJ2-5, with D possibly being TRBD1 (6 bases). This CDR3 has 14 amino acids. V dropped 5 bases and J dropped 4 bases, with 14 bases sitting between them. Looked up from germline, CDR1 is KGHSH and CDR2 is LQKENI. This chain's CDR3 is CASSDTTGLETQYF. In DNA, the CDR3 is TGTGCCAGCTCAGATACTACAGGGCTAGAGACCCAGTACTTC.

This clone was detected a few times. This rearrangement joins TRBV11-3 to TRBJ2-1, with TRBD2 matching 10 bases. Germline CDR1 is SGHNT and CDR2 is YENEEA. V shed 2 bases and J 8 bases; nucleotides not matched to a gene: 9. The CDR3 has 16 residues. CDR3 coding DNA: TGTGCCAGCAGCTTACACGTTAGCGGGAGGCAGCATGAGCAGTTCTTC. This codes for CASSLHVSGRQHEQFF. Together with reference TRBV11-3 and TRBJ2-1, the CDR3 gives the full variable domain: EAGVVQSPRYKIIEKKQPVAFWCNPISGHNTLYWYLQNLGQGPELLIRYENEEAVDDSQLPKDRFSAERLKGVDSTLKIQPAELGDSAVYLCASSLHVSGRQHEQFFGPGTRLTVL.

V and J are TRBV28 and TRBJ2-3; TRBD2 matches 13 bases. The germline CDR1 and CDR2 sequences are MDHEN and SYDVKM. The CDR3 extends over 20 amino acids. J lost 0 bases, V lost 3 bases, and 12 bases had no gene match. This CDR3 reads CASSFSGLAGYHVSTDTQYF. CDR3 DNA: TGTGCCAGCAGTTTTTCGGGACTAGCGGGATATCACGTTAGCACAGATACGCAGTATTTT.